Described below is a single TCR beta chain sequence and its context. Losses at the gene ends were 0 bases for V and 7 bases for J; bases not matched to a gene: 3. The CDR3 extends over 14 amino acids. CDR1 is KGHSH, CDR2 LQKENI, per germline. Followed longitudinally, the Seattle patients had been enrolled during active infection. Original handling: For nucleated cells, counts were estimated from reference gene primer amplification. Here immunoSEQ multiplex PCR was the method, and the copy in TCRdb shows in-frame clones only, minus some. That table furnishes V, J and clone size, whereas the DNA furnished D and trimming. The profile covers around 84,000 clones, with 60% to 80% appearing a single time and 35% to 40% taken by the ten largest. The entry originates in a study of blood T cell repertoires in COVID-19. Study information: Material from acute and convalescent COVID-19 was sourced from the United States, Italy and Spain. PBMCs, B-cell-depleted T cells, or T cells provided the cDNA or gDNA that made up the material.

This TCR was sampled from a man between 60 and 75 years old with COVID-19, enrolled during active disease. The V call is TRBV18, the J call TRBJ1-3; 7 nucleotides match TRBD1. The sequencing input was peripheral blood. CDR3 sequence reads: CASSPPRGQNTIYF. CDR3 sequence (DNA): TGTGCCAGCTCACCACCGAGGGGGCAGAACACCATATATTTT.